This section outlines one TCR beta chain sequence together with its context. Antigen unknown. This entry belongs to a study of PD-1 blockade in classical Hodgkin lymphoma. General study findings and limits: The baseline diversity of complete responders showed similarity to that of newly diagnosed patients. Newly diagnosed patients were said to have less baseline TCR diversity than healthy donors did.

After autologous stem cell transplantation all patients relapsed, and prior brentuximab vedotin exposure differed between cohorts. The table came from immunoSEQ multiplex PCR; TCRdb's copy has only in-frame clones and leaves some out. The sample contains 90,000 to 120,000 clones, 80% to 90% of which appear only once. Trimming took off 1 base at V and 3 bases at J, with 15 bases between the two ends. Looked up from germline, CDR1 is GTSNPN and CDR2 is SVGIG (reference sequence). There are 15 residues in the CDR3. The chain uses TRBV30 and TRBJ2-5; no clear D. Material: peripheral blood mononuclear cells (PBMCs), obtained before the second cycle of nivolumab. The clonotype originates from a human donor with classical Hodgkin lymphoma. The CDR3 sequence: CAWSDPRRWEETQYF. The CDR3 DNA reads as TGTGCCTGGAGTGATCCGAGGAGATGGGAAGAGACCCAGTACTTC.